This T cell receptor (beta chain) originates from a study of blood T cell repertoires in COVID-19. The V end was cut by 1 base, the J end by 2 bases, with 9 bases between. The CDR3 is 14 amino acids. Germline V gene sequence: CDR1 SGHRS, CDR2 YFSETQ. Assay used: immunoSEQ multiplex PCR; TCRdb lists only in-frame clones, some missing. The table includes 300,000 to 350,000 clones, roughly 87% detected once. The Seattle patients, enrolled during active infection, were followed longitudinally. The gene calls are TRBV5-1 and TRBJ1-2, with a tentative D call TRBD1 (6 bases). This receptor was taken from a woman between 55 and 75 years old with COVID-19, enrolled during active disease. Sequencing used peripheral blood. The CDR3 here is CASSLQGQNYGYTF. The CDR3 nucleotides are TGCGCCAGCAGCTTGCAGGGGCAGAACTATGGCTACACCTTC.